Listed here is a single T cell receptor beta chain. Its specific antigen is unknown. No quality values exist for individual bases; no much larger clone is one base distant. These data are taken from a study of immune characterization of retroperitoneal liposarcoma (dated by TCRdb to the late 2010s). The library was prepared using PCR. The reads were generated on a NextSeq 500. TCRdb trimmed the raw reads at Q25, called clones with MiXCR and kept productive beta chains. Every CDR3 protein is listed once, alongside the most common genes and DNA of its rows. The sample table contains about 10,000 distinct CDR3 sequences; only one count was recorded for around 35% of them. The ten top clones hold 10% of the sample. The junction shows trimming of 2 bases on V and 7 bases on J, and the gene matches do not reach 2 bases of it. From the cysteine through the phenylalanine, the CDR3 covers 13 amino acids. Solely the CDR3 DNA is kept, with 39 bases framed from the first base. Via the germline V gene, CDR1 is KGHSH and CDR2 LQKENI.

Material: tumor tissue. The rearrangement combines TRBV18 with TRBJ1-1; TRBD1 fits 9 bases in the junction. The receptor comes from a female donor with retroperitoneal liposarcoma. The CDR3 is CASSPGTGIEAFF. The DNA sequence reads TGTGCCAGCTCACCAGGGACAGGGATTGAAGCTTTCTTT.